The rows below give T cell receptor beta chains drawn from one sample of a study of cytomegalovirus exposure and HLA in healthy donors. Assay: immunoSEQ multiplex PCR; the TCRdb copy retains only in-frame clones and omits some. Of 100,000 to 150,000 clones listed, more than 75% are singletons. The sequenced sample was PBMCs. These receptors were obtained from a woman aged 25 to 39 in good health and CMV-seronegative. Both conserved end residues are part of each CDR3. D genes are given only for firm matches. Size tells how often a clone was seen (once, few, many) or the class of an expanded clone, and some rows leave it out.

V gene: TRBV5-4
clone size: -
J gene: TRBJ1-3
D gene: -
CDR3 protein: CASSLVGQAGNTIYF
CDR3 DNA: TGTGCCAGCAGCTTGGTTGGTCAGGCTGGAAACACCATATATTTT

V gene: TRBV19
clone size: -
J gene: TRBJ1-1
D gene: -
CDR3 protein: CASSIKAMNTEAFF
CDR3 DNA: TGTGCCAGTAGTATAAAAGCCATGAACACTGAAGCTTTCTTT

V gene: TRBV5-4
clone size: -
J gene: TRBJ2-2
D gene: TRBD2
CDR3 protein: CASSFLRGDTGELFF
CDR3 DNA: TGTGCCAGCAGCTTTTTGCGGGGGGACACCGGGGAGCTGTTTTTT

V gene: TRBV11-2
clone size: -
J gene: TRBJ2-6
D gene: -
CDR3 protein: CASSLGVRVYGANVLTF
CDR3 DNA: TGTGCCAGCAGCTTAGGTGTCAGGGTTTATGGGGCCAACGTCCTGACTTTC

V gene: TRBV2
clone size: -
J gene: TRBJ1-2
D gene: TRBD1
CDR3 protein: CASRPGQGIYGYTF
CDR3 DNA: TGTGCCAGCCGTCCGGGACAGGGGATCTATGGCTACACCTTC

V gene: TRBV7-3
clone size: -
J gene: TRBJ2-5
D gene: TRBD2
CDR3 protein: CASSLGGGGAGTQYF
CDR3 DNA: TGTGCCAGCAGCTTAGGAGGCGGGGGGGCCGGGACCCAGTACTTC

V gene: TRBV7-2
clone size: -
J gene: TRBJ2-1
D gene: TRBD2
CDR3 protein: CASSLSLAGSNEQFF
CDR3 DNA: TGTGCCAGCAGCCTGAGTTTAGCGGGGAGCAATGAGCAGTTCTTC

V gene: TRBV7-6
clone size: few
J gene: TRBJ2-5
D gene: TRBD2
CDR3 protein: CASSPRGVQETQYF
CDR3 DNA: TGTGCCAGCAGCCCTCGGGGGGTACAAGAGACCCAGTACTTC

V gene: TRBV6-1
clone size: once
J gene: TRBJ1-1
D gene: -
CDR3 protein: CASSEARNTEAFF
CDR3 DNA: TGTGCCAGCAGTGAAGCGAGAAACACTGAAGCTTTCTTT

V gene: TRBV7-9
clone size: -
J gene: TRBJ1-1
D gene: -
CDR3 protein: CASSLGDLAVNTEAFF
CDR3 DNA: TGTGCCAGCAGCTTAGGCGACCTCGCGGTTAACACTGAAGCTTTCTTT

V gene: TRBV19
clone size: few
J gene: TRBJ2-5
D gene: TRBD2
CDR3 protein: CASSNGVTSGKETQYF
CDR3 DNA: TGTGCCAGTAGTAATGGGGTGACTAGCGGGAAAGAGACCCAGTACTTC

V gene: TRBV13
clone size: -
J gene: TRBJ2-2
D gene: TRBD1
CDR3 protein: CASSLEGAHTGELFF
CDR3 DNA: TGTGCCAGCAGCTTAGAGGGGGCTCACACCGGGGAGCTGTTTTTT

V gene: TRBV7-7
clone size: -
J gene: TRBJ2-5
D gene: TRBD2
CDR3 protein: CASSSFAGGMYQETQYF
CDR3 DNA: TGTGCTAGCAGCTCCTTCGCGGGGGGGATGTACCAAGAGACCCAGTACTTC

V gene: TRBV18
clone size: -
J gene: TRBJ1-3
D gene: TRBD1
CDR3 protein: CASSPRDRGFGNTIYF
CDR3 DNA: TGTGCCAGCTCACCCCGGGACAGGGGATTTGGAAACACCATATATTTT

V gene: TRBV4-1
clone size: -
J gene: TRBJ1-1
D gene: -
CDR3 protein: CASSPRESNTEAFF
CDR3 DNA: TGCGCCAGCAGCCCCCGGGAGTCGAACACTGAAGCTTTCTTT

V gene: TRBV27
clone size: -
J gene: TRBJ2-2
D gene: -
CDR3 protein: CASSAWRGHTGELFF
CDR3 DNA: TGTGCCAGCAGTGCCTGGCGGGGGCACACCGGGGAGCTGTTTTTT

V gene: TRBV2
clone size: once
J gene: TRBJ1-4
D gene: -
CDR3 protein: CASNSWKGGREKLFF
CDR3 DNA: TGTGCCAGCAACTCGTGGAAAGGGGGTCGTGAAAAACTGTTTTTT

V gene: TRBV6-6
clone size: many
J gene: TRBJ2-7
D gene: -
CDR3 protein: CASRRENEQYF
CDR3 DNA: TGTGCCAGCAGACGGGAGAACGAGCAGTACTTC

V gene: TRBV4-2
clone size: -
J gene: TRBJ1-5
D gene: -
CDR3 protein: CASSQDGGRARQPQHF
CDR3 DNA: TGTGCCAGCAGCCAAGATGGGGGCAGGGCGCGCCAGCCCCAGCATTTT